The rows below give T cell receptor beta chains drawn from one sample of a study of glioma-infiltrating T cells after dendritic cell vaccination. Some clones are missing from TCRdb's copy, which holds only in-frame ones; the method was immunoSEQ multiplex PCR. The data show tens of thousands of clones, approximately 75% seen once. The input for sequencing was blood, taken after dendritic cell vaccination. These receptors were obtained from a human donor with glioblastoma. Both conserved end residues are part of each CDR3. D genes are given only for firm matches. The size field is filled for only some rows; it gives once, few, many or a size class.

TRBJ1-1 TRBV30 TRBD1 - TGTGCCTGGAGCAGGGGGGTTGAAGCTTTCTTT CAWSRGVEAFF
TRBJ2-3 TRBV5-6 - - TGTGCCAGCAGGCCCTCAGGGATCAACACAGATACGCAGTATTTT CASRPSGINTDTQYF
TRBJ2-7 TRBV29-1 - - TGCAGCGCCGTCGGACACCGGGCCACCTACGAGCAGTACTTC CSAVGHRATYEQYF
TRBJ2-1 TRBV5-1 TRBD2 - TGCGCCAGCAGCTTGGAAGCGGGATACAATGAGCAGTTCTTC CASSLEAGYNEQFF
TRBJ2-5 TRBV7-2 - - TGTGCCAGCAGCCCCGGGTCATCCCAAGAGACCCAGTACTTC CASSPGSSQETQYF
TRBJ2-3 TRBV2 - - TGTGCCAGCAAGGAAAGCGGGGATACGCAGTATTTT CASKESGDTQYF
TRBJ1-2 TRBV6-5 - - TGTGCCAGCAGTTACTCAGCTGGGGAGTTCTATGGCTACACCTTC CASSYSAGEFYGYTF
TRBJ2-1 TRBV7-6 - - TGTGCCAGCAGCACCGGGAGTCAAACCTACAATGAGCAGTTCTTC CASSTGSQTYNEQFF
TRBJ2-1 TRBV10-2 - - TGCGCAGGGGGCGGGGGGAACCCTAACAATGAGCAGTTCTTC CAGGGGNPNNEQFF
TRBJ1-4 TRBV18 TRBD1 - TGTGCCAGCTCACCCGAGGGACAGAGCGAAAAACTGTTTTTT CASSPEGQSEKLFF
TRBJ2-2 TRBV6-5 TRBD2 - TGTGCCAGCAAGACTAGCGGGAAACACACCGGGGAGCTGTTTTTT CASKTSGKHTGELFF
TRBJ2-2 TRBV7-9 TRBD1 - TGTGCCAGCAGCTCCCGGGAAGGGACAGCTACGAACACCGGGGAGCTGTTTTTT CASSSREGTATNTGELFF
TRBJ2-2 TRBV5-1 - - TGCGCCAGCAGCTTGGCCGGGGGACGGGCCGGGGAGCTGTTTTTT CASSLAGGRAGELFF
TRBJ2-5 TRBV10-3 - once TGTGCCACGGGGGTTGGAGAGACCCAGTACTTC CATGVGETQYF
TRBJ1-4 TRBV19 - once TGTGCCAGTAGTATACAGGTGAATAATGAAAAACTGTTTTTT CASSIQVNNEKLFF
TRBJ2-3 TRBV6-1 - once TGTGCCAGCAGTGAAGCCGGGGGTACGCAGTATTTT CASSEAGGTQYF
TRBJ1-5 TRBV7-3 - - TGTGCCAGCAGCTTAACTAAGCGCGACAGAAACTATTATAGCAATCAGCCCCAGCATTTT CASSLTKRDRNYYSNQPQHF
TRBJ1-2 TRBV19 TRBD1 - TGTGCCAGTAGTGCCGACAGGGGAGGGACGGATGGCTACACCTTC CASSADRGGTDGYTF
TRBJ2-3 TRBV2 - - TGTGCCAGCAGTCTATCTGTCACAGATACGCAGTATTTT CASSLSVTDTQYF
TRBJ2-7 TRBV7-2 - - TGTGCCAGCAGCTTAGAGGGGCCAAGGGTCTACGAGCAGTACTTC CASSLEGPRVYEQYF
TRBJ1-5 TRBV7-9 - - TGTGCCAGCAGTCCAGGACAGCCCAATCAGCCCCAGCATTTT CASSPGQPNQPQHF
TRBJ1-5 TRBV18 - - TGTGCCAGCTCACCAAACCCCCATAGCCAGCCCCAGCATTTT CASSPNPHSQPQHF
TRBJ1-4 TRBV4-2 TRBD1 - TGTGCCAGCAGCCAGCCCAGGGGGCATATAGATGAAAAACTGTTTTTT CASSQPRGHIDEKLFF
TRBJ1-2 TRBV19 TRBD1 few TGTGCCAGTAGTAGGGGACAGGGGGGAAGCTATGGCTACACCTTC CASSRGQGGSYGYTF
TRBJ2-3 TRBV30 - - TGTGCCTGGGACAGACAGTACACGCAGTATTTT CAWDRQYTQYF
TRBJ2-5 TRBV9 - - TGTGCCAGCAGCGTTGGCCATGGCGGCCAAGAGACCCAGTACTTC CASSVGHGGQETQYF
TRBJ1-3 TRBV5-5 - - TGTGCCAGCAGCTTGGACTTCTCTGGAAACACCATATATTTT CASSLDFSGNTIYF
TRBJ2-2 TRBV5-1 TRBD1 - TGCGCCAGCAGCTTAGACAGGGGGAACACCGGGGAGCTGTTTTTT CASSLDRGNTGELFF
TRBJ2-5 TRBV7-9 - - TGTGCCAGCAGCTTTCTGTCGGGAGCGTCGGAGACCCAGTACTTC CASSFLSGASETQYF
TRBJ1-2 TRBV5-1 TRBD1 - TGCGCCAGCAGCCCGTGGGACAGCTCACGATATGGCTACACCTTC CASSPWDSSRYGYTF
TRBJ1-1 TRBV7-9 TRBD1 - TGTGCCAGCAGCCCCCCAGGGGGCCTGGGGACTGAAGCTTTCTTT CASSPPGGLGTEAFF
TRBJ2-1 TRBV7-9 TRBD2 - TGTGCCAGCAGCTTAGTTGTACTAGCGGGGGGGCAGTTCTTC CASSLVVLAGGQFF